These T cell receptor beta chains were read from a single sample in a study of cytomegalovirus exposure and HLA in healthy donors. Only in-frame clones appear in the TCRdb table, and some are missing; sequencing was by immunoSEQ multiplex PCR. The data show about 100,000 clones, roughly 74% seen once. The sequenced material came from PBMCs. The source is a woman between 18 and 29 years old in good health and CMV-seropositive. Both conserved end residues are part of each CDR3. A D gene is named only where the DNA matches it firmly. Clone size is stated in some rows and not others, as once, few, many or a class when expanded.

cdr3_nt: TGTGCCAGCAGTTACGGGACATCCGAGGGTGAAGCTTTCTTT
cdr3_aa: CASSYGTSEGEAFF
j_call: TRBJ1-1
d_call: -
clone_size: few
v_call: TRBV6-6

cdr3_nt: TGTGCCAGCAGCCATGGCGGGGGCTCCTACGAGCAGTACTTC
cdr3_aa: CASSHGGGSYEQYF
j_call: TRBJ2-7
d_call: TRBD2
clone_size: few
v_call: TRBV7-9

cdr3_nt: TGCGCCAGCAGCTGGCCCGGGACAGGGATGTACGAGCAGTACTTC
cdr3_aa: CASSWPGTGMYEQYF
j_call: TRBJ2-7
d_call: TRBD1
clone_size: few
v_call: TRBV5-1

cdr3_nt: TGTGCCACCAGCACTACGACAGGCGCTAGCGGGAGTACCTACAATGAGCAGTTCTTC
cdr3_aa: CATSTTTGASGSTYNEQFF
j_call: TRBJ2-1
d_call: TRBD2
clone_size: -
v_call: TRBV15

cdr3_nt: TGTGCCAGCAGCTTGGCGGCAGTAATGGAGGGCACAGATACGCAGTATTTT
cdr3_aa: CASSLAAVMEGTDTQYF
j_call: TRBJ2-3
d_call: -
clone_size: -
v_call: TRBV5-6

cdr3_nt: TGCGCCAGCAGCCAAGCTACAGGTAGCAATCAGCCCCAGCATTTT
cdr3_aa: CASSQATGSNQPQHF
j_call: TRBJ1-5
d_call: -
clone_size: medium-sized
v_call: TRBV4-3

cdr3_nt: TGCGCCAGCAGCCAACCCGGTAGGAGGGGGCGTGAAGCTTTCTTT
cdr3_aa: CASSQPGRRGREAFF
j_call: TRBJ1-1
d_call: TRBD1
clone_size: once
v_call: TRBV4-1

cdr3_nt: TGTGCCAGCACCGAAGGGGACAGAGCCTCTGGGGCCAACGTCCTGACTTTC
cdr3_aa: CASTEGDRASGANVLTF
j_call: TRBJ2-6
d_call: -
clone_size: -
v_call: TRBV21-1

cdr3_nt: TGTGCCAGCAAGAAGGACAGGGTATTATACGAGCAGTACTTC
cdr3_aa: CASKKDRVLYEQYF
j_call: TRBJ2-7
d_call: TRBD1
clone_size: -
v_call: TRBV6-1

cdr3_nt: TGTGCCAGCAGGCGCCAAGACAGGGCTGGAGGCTACACCTTC
cdr3_aa: CASRRQDRAGGYTF
j_call: TRBJ1-2
d_call: TRBD1
clone_size: few
v_call: TRBV6-1

cdr3_nt: TGTGCCAGCAGCATCCCAGGGTTTCGGACTGAAGCTTTCTTT
cdr3_aa: CASSIPGFRTEAFF
j_call: TRBJ1-1
d_call: -
clone_size: -
v_call: TRBV5-5

cdr3_nt: TGTGCCACCAGCAGGGGGGGATCAGGCAACTACAATGAGCAGTTCTTC
cdr3_aa: CATSRGGSGNYNEQFF
j_call: TRBJ2-1
d_call: -
clone_size: -
v_call: TRBV15

cdr3_nt: TGTGCCACCTCACCCGGTGGGACAGCTTACGAGCAGTACTTC
cdr3_aa: CATSPGGTAYEQYF
j_call: TRBJ2-7
d_call: TRBD1
clone_size: -
v_call: TRBV15

cdr3_nt: TGTGCCATCCATAGAACGGGCCAGGGGATGCCAGATACGCAGTATTTT
cdr3_aa: CAIHRTGQGMPDTQYF
j_call: TRBJ2-3
d_call: -
clone_size: -
v_call: TRBV10-3

cdr3_nt: TGTGCCAGCGGGCCCGGACTAGCGGGAGGGGGGTCCTACGAGCAGTACTTC
cdr3_aa: CASGPGLAGGGSYEQYF
j_call: TRBJ2-7
d_call: TRBD2
clone_size: -
v_call: TRBV18

cdr3_nt: TGTGCCAGCAGCGCAACCGGGACATCGGGCGAGCAGTACTTC
cdr3_aa: CASSATGTSGEQYF
j_call: TRBJ2-7
d_call: -
clone_size: -
v_call: TRBV9

cdr3_nt: TGTGCCAGCAGCCTAAGAAGGGGTGGCCTCCCCTACGAGCAGTACTTC
cdr3_aa: CASSLRRGGLPYEQYF
j_call: TRBJ2-7
d_call: -
clone_size: -
v_call: TRBV27

cdr3_nt: TGTGCCAGCAGCTTAACCCGGACACCCACTGAAGCTTTCTTT
cdr3_aa: CASSLTRTPTEAFF
j_call: TRBJ1-1
d_call: -
clone_size: -
v_call: TRBV7-3

cdr3_nt: TGTGCCAGCTCACGCCTGAGGGGGCAGGTCGACTCTGGAAACACCATATATTTT
cdr3_aa: CASSRLRGQVDSGNTIYF
j_call: TRBJ1-3
d_call: TRBD1
clone_size: few
v_call: TRBV18

cdr3_nt: TGTGCCAGCAGCTTGGGGGCGGATACGCAGTATTTT
cdr3_aa: CASSLGADTQYF
j_call: TRBJ2-3
d_call: -
clone_size: -
v_call: TRBV7-6

cdr3_nt: TGCAGCGTCCCCGCCGGACCCGGGGCGAACACCGGGGAGCTGTTTTTT
cdr3_aa: CSVPAGPGANTGELFF
j_call: TRBJ2-2
d_call: -
clone_size: -
v_call: TRBV29-1

cdr3_nt: TGTCCTTCCGATACGCAGTATTTT
cdr3_aa: CPSDTQYF
j_call: TRBJ2-3
d_call: -
clone_size: -
v_call: TRBV7-3